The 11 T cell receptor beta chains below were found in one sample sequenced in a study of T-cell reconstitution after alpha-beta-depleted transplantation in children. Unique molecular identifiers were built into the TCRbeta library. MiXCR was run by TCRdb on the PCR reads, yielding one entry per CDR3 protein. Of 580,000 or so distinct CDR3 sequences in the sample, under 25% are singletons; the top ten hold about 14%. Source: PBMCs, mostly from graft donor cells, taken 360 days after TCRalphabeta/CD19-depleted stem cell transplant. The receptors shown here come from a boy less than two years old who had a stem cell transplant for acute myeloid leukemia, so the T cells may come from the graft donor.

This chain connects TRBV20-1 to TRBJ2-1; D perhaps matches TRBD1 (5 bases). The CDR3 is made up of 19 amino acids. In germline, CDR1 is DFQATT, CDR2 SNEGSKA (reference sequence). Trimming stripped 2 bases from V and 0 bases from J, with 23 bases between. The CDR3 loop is CSARNVWEARVLSYNEQFF. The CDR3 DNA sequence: TGCAGTGCTAGAAACGTTTGGGAAGCCAGGGTCCTCTCCTACAATGAGCAGTTCTTC.

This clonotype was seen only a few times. CDR3 coding DNA: TGTGCCAGCAGTTACGGCACAGGCTACACCGGGGAGCTGTTTTTT. Its translation is CASSYGTGYTGELFF. This chain links TRBV6-5 with TRBJ2-2; possibly TRBD1 for D (5 bases). Trimming pared 2 bases from V and 3 bases from J, leaving 10 bases between. Germline CDR1 reads MNHEY; CDR2 reads SVGAGI. The CDR3 covers 15 residues.

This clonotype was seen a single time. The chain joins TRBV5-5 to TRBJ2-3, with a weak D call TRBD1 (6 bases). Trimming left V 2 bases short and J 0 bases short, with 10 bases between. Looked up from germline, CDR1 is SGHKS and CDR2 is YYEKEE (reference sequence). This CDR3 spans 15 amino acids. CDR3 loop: CASSFTGSSTDTQYF. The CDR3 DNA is TGTGCCAGCAGCTTTACAGGGTCTAGCACAGATACGCAGTATTTT.

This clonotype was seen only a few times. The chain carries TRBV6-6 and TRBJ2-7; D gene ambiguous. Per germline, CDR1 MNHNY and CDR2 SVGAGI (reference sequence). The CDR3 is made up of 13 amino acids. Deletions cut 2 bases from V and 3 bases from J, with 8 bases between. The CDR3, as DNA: TGTGCCAGCAGTTACCGACATCTCTACGAGCAGTACGTC. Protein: CASSYRHLYEQYV.

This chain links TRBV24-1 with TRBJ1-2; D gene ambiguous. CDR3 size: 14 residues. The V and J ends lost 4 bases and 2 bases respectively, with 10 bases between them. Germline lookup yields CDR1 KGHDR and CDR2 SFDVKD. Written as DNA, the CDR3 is TGTGCCACCAGTGACCCGTCGTGGAACTATGGCTACACCTTC. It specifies CATSDPSWNYGYTF.

For the CDR3, the DNA is TGTGCCAGCAAACGCGGGGGGGCTCGGGAGACCCAGTACTTC. Protein: CASKRGGARETQYF. The chain employs TRBV6-1 and TRBJ2-5, with 9 bases aligning to TRBD2. The CDR3 spans 14 residues. J gave up 5 bases and V 7 bases, and 8 bases lay outside the gene matches. Germline V gene data show CDR1 as MNHNS and CDR2 as SASEGT.

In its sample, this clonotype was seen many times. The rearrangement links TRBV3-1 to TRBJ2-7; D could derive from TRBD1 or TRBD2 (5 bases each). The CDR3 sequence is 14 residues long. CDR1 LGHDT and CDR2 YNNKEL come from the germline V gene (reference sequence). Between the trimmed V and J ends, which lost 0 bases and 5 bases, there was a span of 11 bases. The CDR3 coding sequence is TGTGCCAGCAGCCAAGATGGGTGGGGGAACGAGCAGTACGTC. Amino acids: CASSQDGWGNEQYV.

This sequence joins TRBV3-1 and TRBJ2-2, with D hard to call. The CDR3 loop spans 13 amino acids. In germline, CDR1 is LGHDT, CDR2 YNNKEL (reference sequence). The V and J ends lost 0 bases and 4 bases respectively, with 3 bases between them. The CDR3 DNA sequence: TGTGCCAGCAGCCAAGATATCACCGGGGAGCTGTTTTTT. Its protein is CASSQDITGELFF.

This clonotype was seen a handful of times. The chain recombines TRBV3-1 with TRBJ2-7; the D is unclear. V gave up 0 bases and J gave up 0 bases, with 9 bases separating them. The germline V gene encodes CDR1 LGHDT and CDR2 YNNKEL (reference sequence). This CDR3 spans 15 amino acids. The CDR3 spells CASSQDYGRSYEQYF. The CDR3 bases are TGTGCCAGCAGCCAAGATTACGGGCGCTCCTACGAGCAGTACTTC.

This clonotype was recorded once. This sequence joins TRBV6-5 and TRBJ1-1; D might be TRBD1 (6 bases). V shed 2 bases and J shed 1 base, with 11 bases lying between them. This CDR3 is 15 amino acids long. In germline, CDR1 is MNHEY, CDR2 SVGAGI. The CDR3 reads CASSYPGGANTEAFF. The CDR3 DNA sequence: TGTGCCAGCAGTTACCCCGGGGGGGCGAACACTGAAGCTTTCTTT.

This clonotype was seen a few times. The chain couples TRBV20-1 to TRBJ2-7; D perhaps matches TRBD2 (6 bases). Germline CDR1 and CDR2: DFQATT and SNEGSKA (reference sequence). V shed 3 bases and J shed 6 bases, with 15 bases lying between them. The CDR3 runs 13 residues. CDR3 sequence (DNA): TGCAGTGCTAGTACGCGGGGTTGGCGCGAGCAGTACGTC. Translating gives CSASTRGWREQYV.